Shown below are 28 T cell receptor beta chains from a single sample sequenced in a study of OX40 agonist ivuxolimab in advanced cancers. Clones were sequenced by immunoSEQ multiplex PCR, and TCRdb holds only the in-frame ones, with some missing. The top ten clones hold around 15% of a sample with tens of thousands of clones, under 95% of them seen once. The sequencing here drew on CD4+ or CD8+ T cells sorted from blood, taken in a trial of the OX40 agonist ivuxolimab. These receptors were obtained from an adult with an advanced solid tumor such as melanoma, head and neck, liver or kidney cancer.

The chain combines TRBV19 with TRBJ1-3; tentatively, D is TRBD1 (6 bases). The V end lost 9 bases, the J end lost 0 bases, and 18 bases lay between the germline ends. In germline, CDR1 is LNHDA, CDR2 SQIVND (reference sequence). The CDR3 loop spans 16 amino acids. Written as DNA, the CDR3 is TGTGCCAGCACCCCATCAGGGGCCGCCTCTGGAAACACCATATATTTT. Residues: CASTPSGAASGNTIYF.

The genes are TRBV7-9 and TRBJ1-2; D might be TRBD1 (5 bases). Germline lookup yields CDR1 SEHNR and CDR2 FQNEAQ (reference sequence). This CDR3 spans 12 amino acids. Trimming left V 6 bases short and J 7 bases short, with 12 bases between. CDR3 amino acids: CASRRGLIGYTF. CDR3 DNA: TGTGCCAGCAGGAGGGGACTGATTGGCTACACCTTC.

The chain combines TRBV21-1 with TRBJ1-3. TRBV21-1 is a known pseudogene. This CDR3 is built from 17 residues. The CDR3 coding sequence is TGTGCCAGCAGCGCACGATGGGACCGCCGTCCTGGAAACACCATATATTTT. It translates to CASSARWDRRPGNTIYF.

This clone was detected only once. This chain joins TRBV4-2 and TRBJ2-1; 10 nucleotides match TRBD2. V lost 1 base, J lost 2 bases, and 2 bases stayed unmatched. The CDR3 is 16 residues long. CDR1 is LGHNA, CDR2 YNFKEQ, per germline. The CDR3: CASSQGSGRPYNEQFF. DNA of the CDR3: TGTGCCAGCAGCCAAGGTAGCGGGAGGCCCTACAATGAGCAGTTCTTC.

This clone was seen only once. The genes are TRBV9 and TRBJ2-3, with D unresolved. Germline V gene lookup returns CDR1 SGDLS and CDR2 YYNGEE. Trimming removed 2 bases from V and 0 bases from J, with 10 bases in between. There are 15 residues in the CDR3. CDR3 sequence: CASSVFTGSTDTQYF. In nucleotides, the CDR3 is TGTGCCAGCAGCGTTTTCACTGGAAGCACAGATACGCAGTATTTT.

The chain links TRBV27 to TRBJ1-1, with 7 bases aligning to TRBD1. With V trimmed by 5 bases and J by 4 bases, 7 bases remained unmatched. Germline lookup yields CDR1 MNHEY and CDR2 SMNVEV (reference sequence). CDR3 length equals 14 residues. In DNA, the CDR3 is TGTGCCAGCAGTGCCGAACAGGGGAGCACTGAAGCTTTCTTT. Translation: CASSAEQGSTEAFF.

The chain combines TRBV19 with TRBJ1-1; D is ambiguous. Germline V gene lookup returns CDR1 LNHDA and CDR2 SQIVND (reference sequence). This CDR3 contains 19 residues. V was pared by 3 bases and J by 0 bases, with 23 bases between. CDR3: CASSISTGSQMGVNTEAFF. The CDR3 nucleotides read TGTGCCAGTAGTATCTCTACTGGCAGCCAGATGGGCGTGAACACTGAAGCTTTCTTT.

The chain couples TRBV28 to TRBJ2-7; D might be TRBD2 (5 bases). The length of the CDR3 is 15 residues. The V and J ends lost 1 base and 0 bases respectively, with 10 bases between them. Germline V lookup: CDR1 MDHEN, CDR2 SYDVKM. The CDR3 is CASSLYVGSSYEQYF. The CDR3 DNA follows: TGTGCCAGCAGTTTATATGTGGGGAGCTCCTACGAGCAGTACTTC.

This chain links TRBV13 with TRBJ1-1; maybe TRBD1 (6 bases). The V end was cut by 6 bases, the J end by 4 bases, with 9 bases between. The CDR3 length is 12 residues. Per the germline V gene, CDR1 is PRHDT and CDR2 is FYEKMQ (reference sequence). CDR3: CASRGARTEAFF. Here the CDR3 DNA reads TGTGCCAGCAGGGGGGCGCGCACTGAAGCTTTCTTT.

The CDR3 is CASSEWDGQPQHF. The CDR3 DNA follows: TGTGCCAGCAGTGAATGGGATGGTCAGCCCCAGCATTTT. This chain links TRBV25-1 with TRBJ1-5; D is uncertain. Germline V gives CDR1 MGHDK, CDR2 SYGVNS. The V and J ends lost 1 base and 6 bases respectively, with 7 bases between them. The CDR3 is 13 amino acids.

This chain connects TRBV11-2 to TRBJ1-1; tentatively, D is TRBD1 (5 bases). The CDR3 has 16 residues. CDR1 is SGHAT and CDR2 is FQNNGV in the germline V gene. V lost 5 bases, J lost 0 bases, and 16 bases lay in between. CDR3 sequence (DNA): TGTGCCAGCAGCGGGGCCCGCGGGGGATTGAACACTGAAGCTTTCTTT. This gives the protein CASSGARGGLNTEAFF.

V usage is TRBV7-8 and J usage is TRBJ2-3; the match to TRBD1 covers 7 bases. The V and J ends lost 4 bases and 1 base, in that order; junction bases with no gene match: 5. Per the germline V gene, CDR1 is SGHVS and CDR2 is FQNEAQ. This CDR3 comprises 15 residues. CDR3 sequence reads: CASSSYRGGTDTQYF. The DNA of the CDR3 is TGTGCCAGCAGCTCATACAGGGGTGGCACAGATACGCAGTATTTT.

This chain uses TRBV19 with TRBJ1-6; weak D call: TRBD1 (5 bases). Trimming took 3 bases from V and 3 from J, leaving 15 bases between them. CDR3 length: 17 amino acids. The germline gives CDR1 LNHDA, CDR2 SQIVND (reference sequence). The CDR3 coding sequence is TGTGCCAGTAGTATTCGGGGGGATCCCCTCTATAATTCACCCCTCCACTTT. Protein: CASSIRGDPLYNSPLHF.

This rearrangement joins TRBV4-1 to TRBJ2-7, with a tentative D call TRBD2 (5 bases). The CDR3 is 14 residues long. Germline assignment: CDR1 MGHRA and CDR2 YSYEKL. Trimming cost V 4 bases and J 0 bases, with 10 bases left between them. CDR3 region: CASSPGGSSYEQYF. The CDR3 coding sequence is TGCGCCAGCAGCCCGGGTGGGAGCTCCTACGAGCAGTACTTC.

The V and J genes are TRBV6-6 and TRBJ1-1; 9 positions agree with TRBD1. Germline V gene data show CDR1 as MNHNY and CDR2 as SVGAGI (reference sequence). This CDR3 is 16 amino acids long. V trimming: 4 bases; J trimming: 3 bases; junction bases outside the gene matches: 9. The CDR3 protein is CASSSTPTGGDTEAFF. CDR3 bases: TGTGCCAGCAGTTCGACCCCGACAGGGGGAGACACTGAAGCTTTCTTT.

The chain couples TRBV27 to TRBJ2-7; D might be TRBD1 (5 bases). CDR1 and CDR2 (germline): MNHEY, SMNVEV (reference sequence). The CDR3 spans 14 residues. V was trimmed by 2 bases and J by 4 bases, leaving 12 bases between them. In DNA, the CDR3 is TGTGCCAGCAGTTTAAGGGGATCTCCGTACGAGCAGTACTTC. Translated: CASSLRGSPYEQYF.

V and J are TRBV7-2 and TRBJ1-2, with 7 bases matching TRBD1. The CDR3 extends over 15 amino acids. Germline-derived CDR1 and CDR2 are SGHTA and FQGNSA. Trimming removed 5 bases from V and 8 bases from J; junction bases left unmatched: 14. The CDR3 region has the DNA TGTGCCAGCAGCCCTCTGCCCGGGACAGCGGGGGGCTACACCTTC. Its protein is CASSPLPGTAGGYTF.

The rearrangement links TRBV7-6 to TRBJ2-1; TRBD1 matches at 9 bases. This CDR3 region has 17 residues. V lost 3 bases, J lost 6 bases, and 12 bases stayed unmatched. Germline V gene lookup returns CDR1 SGHVS and CDR2 FNYEAQ. CDR3 region: CASSFNSGTGLFNEQFF. The CDR3 DNA follows: TGTGCCAGCAGCTTTAACTCCGGGACAGGGTTGTTCAATGAGCAGTTCTTC.

The rearrangement links TRBV27 to TRBJ1-5; a possible D gene is TRBD1 (5 bases). Germline V gene lookup returns CDR1 MNHEY and CDR2 SMNVEV (reference sequence). This CDR3 has 16 residues. Trimming cost V 6 bases and J 0 bases, with 15 bases left between them. The chain's CDR3 is CASSLSGGNSNQPQHF. CDR3 sequence (DNA): TGTGCCAGCAGCCTTAGTGGGGGAAATAGCAATCAGCCCCAGCATTTT.

The chain employs TRBV9 and TRBJ1-2; D possibly corresponds to TRBD1 (6 bases). CDR3 length equals 16 residues. V gave up 4 bases and J gave up 2 bases, with 18 bases separating them. CDR1 and CDR2 from the germline V gene are SGDLS and YYNGEE. The CDR3 region has the DNA TGTGCCAGCAGCCCCCCTACAGGGAATCCAAACTATGGCTACACCTTC. Residues: CASSPPTGNPNYGYTF.

The genes are TRBV4-3 and TRBJ1-2; TRBD1 matches 7 bases. CDR1 and CDR2 (germline): LGHNA, YSLEER. This CDR3 spans 16 amino acids. V gave up 2 bases and J gave up 4 bases; unmatched junction bases: 10. CDR3 sequence reads: CASSQRQGQSPYGYTF. The CDR3 DNA reads TGCGCCAGCAGCCAAAGACAGGGCCAATCCCCCTATGGCTACACCTTC.

This chain links TRBV27 with TRBJ1-1; D gene uncertain. The V end was cut by 6 bases, the J end by 0 bases, with 8 bases between. The CDR3 has 13 residues. Germline V gives CDR1 MNHEY, CDR2 SMNVEV (reference sequence). The CDR3 sequence is CASRPIMNTEAFF. CDR3 coding DNA: TGTGCCAGCAGGCCGATCATGAACACTGAAGCTTTCTTT.

J is TRBJ2-2 and V is TRBV4-1; 13 bases are shared with TRBD2. Germline V gene sequence: CDR1 MGHRA, CDR2 YSYEKL. Trimming cost V 4 bases and J 8 bases; bases outside gene matches: 4. This CDR3 comprises 15 residues. This chain's CDR3 is CASSLRTSGSGELFF. In DNA, the CDR3 is TGCGCCAGCAGCCTAAGGACTAGCGGGAGTGGGGAGCTGTTTTTT.

The chain links TRBV27 to TRBJ1-1; D is possibly TRBD1 (5 bases). The CDR3 length is 13 residues. Trimming left V 5 bases short and J 2 bases short, with 9 bases between. In germline, CDR1 is MNHEY, CDR2 SMNVEV (reference sequence). The CDR3 bases are TGTGCCAGCAGTCAGGGCCCAAACACTGAAGCTTTCTTT. As protein: CASSQGPNTEAFF.

The chain uses TRBV15 and TRBJ2-3, with D possibly being TRBD1 or TRBD2 (5 bases each). V lost 6 bases and J 3 bases, leaving 10 bases between the germline ends. Looked up from germline, CDR1 is LNHNV and CDR2 is YYDKDF (reference sequence). This CDR3 contains 13 residues. CDR3 sequence (DNA): TGTGCCACCAGTGGGGGATGGACAGATACGCAGTATTTT. Its translation is CATSGGWTDTQYF.

In its sample, this clone was seen once. The chain combines TRBV6-1 with TRBJ1-1, with unresolved D. The germline gives CDR1 MNHNS, CDR2 SASEGT. Between the trimmed V and J ends, which lost 0 bases and 0 bases, there was a span of 8 bases. The CDR3 totals 15 residues. CDR3 in DNA: TGTGCCAGCAGTGAAGCAAAGTGGATGAACACTGAAGCTTTCTTT. Its protein product is CASSEAKWMNTEAFF.

The count of this clone is one. The chain has TRBV27 and TRBJ2-7; a weak D match, TRBD1 (6 bases). V was clipped by 6 bases and J by 7 bases, with 22 bases between them. Germline V gene data show CDR1 as MNHEY and CDR2 as SMNVEV (reference sequence). The CDR3 has 15 residues. CDR3 sequence reads: CASSPVETGLNEQYF. The CDR3 bases are TGTGCCAGCAGCCCAGTGGAGACAGGCCTGAATGAGCAGTACTTC.

V is TRBV27 and J is TRBJ1-2, with 8 bases lining up with TRBD1. The V segment lost 6 bases and the J segment 3 bases; nucleotides outside the gene matches: 6. This CDR3 is 14 amino acids long. The germline V gene has CDR1 MNHEY and CDR2 SMNVEV (reference sequence). In nucleotides, the CDR3 is TGTGCCAGCAGACAAGACAGGGGAGACTATGGCTACACCTTC. Encoded protein: CASRQDRGDYGYTF.